This TCR beta chain emerged from a study of metastatic and nonmetastatic thyroid tumors. The overall study: Peripheral blood and tumor or nodule samples from malignant and benign thyroid patients were compared.

Overall study findings and caveats: According to reports, the diversity of TCR beta was significantly higher in malignant thyroid tumors than in benign nodules, and this held in both blood and tumor samples.

The CDR3 loop spans 16 amino acids. V lost 1 base and J lost 4; bases outside the gene matches: 6. The germline V gene has CDR1 MGHRA and CDR2 YSYEKL. Within the sample, this clone is medium-sized (0.01 to 0.1%). Its target is not known. Under the authors' procedure: For papillary thyroid cancer, a distant-metastasis classifier was constructed from CDR3 differences observed across clinicopathological groups. TCRdb re-clonotyped the PCR reads via MiXCR. These V and J calls derive from TCRdb rather than the authors' analysis. The sample shows about 20,000 clones, about 24% of them seen only once. Patients were all untreated before their thyroid surgery.

V usage is TRBV4-1 and J usage is TRBJ1-3, with 8 bases lining up with TRBD1. This TCR derives from a female donor with papillary thyroid cancer or a benign thyroid nodule (not recorded which). Some clones in this sample may be carry-over from other donors' samples. The sample taken for sequencing was tumor tissue. CDR3 sequence: CASSQGSTGAGNTIYF. The CDR3 region has the DNA TGCGCCAGCAGCCAAGGATCGACAGGGGCAGGAAACACCATATATTTT.